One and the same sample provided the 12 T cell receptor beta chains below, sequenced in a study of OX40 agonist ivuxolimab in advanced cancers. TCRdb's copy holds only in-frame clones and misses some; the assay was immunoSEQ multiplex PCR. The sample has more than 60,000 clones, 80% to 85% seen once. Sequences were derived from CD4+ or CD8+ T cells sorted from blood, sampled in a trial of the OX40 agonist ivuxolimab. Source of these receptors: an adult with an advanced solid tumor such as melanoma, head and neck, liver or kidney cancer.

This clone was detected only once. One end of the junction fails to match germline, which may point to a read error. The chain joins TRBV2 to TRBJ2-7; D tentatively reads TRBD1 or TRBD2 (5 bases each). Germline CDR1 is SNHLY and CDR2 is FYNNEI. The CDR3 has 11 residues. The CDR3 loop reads CASSSGAAFLF. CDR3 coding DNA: TGTGCCAGCAGCTCCGGGGCAGCCTTCTTGTTC. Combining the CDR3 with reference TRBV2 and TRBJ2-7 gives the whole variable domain EPEVTQTPSHQVTQMGQEVILRCVPISNHLYFYWYRQILGQKVEFLVSFYNNEISEKSEIFDDQFSVERPDGSNFTLKIRSTKLEDSAMYFCASSSGAAFLFGPGTRLTVT.

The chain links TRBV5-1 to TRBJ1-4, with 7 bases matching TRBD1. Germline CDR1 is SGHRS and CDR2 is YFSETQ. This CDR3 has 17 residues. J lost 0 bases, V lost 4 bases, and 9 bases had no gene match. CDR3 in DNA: TGCGCCAGCAGCGCAAGACAGGGTGGGGCAACTAATGAAAAACTGTTTTTT. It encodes CASSARQGGATNEKLFF.

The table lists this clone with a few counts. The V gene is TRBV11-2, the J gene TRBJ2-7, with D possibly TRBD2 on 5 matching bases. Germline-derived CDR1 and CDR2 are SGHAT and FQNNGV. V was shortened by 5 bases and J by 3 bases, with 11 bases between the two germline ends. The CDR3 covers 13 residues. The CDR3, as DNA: TGTGCCAGCAGCCCCGGACTGTACTACGAGCAGTACTTC. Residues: CASSPGLYYEQYF.

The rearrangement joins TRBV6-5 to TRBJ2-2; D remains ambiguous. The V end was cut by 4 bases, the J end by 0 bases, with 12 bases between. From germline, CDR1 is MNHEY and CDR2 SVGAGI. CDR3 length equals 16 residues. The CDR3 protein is CASSSVQFANTGELFF. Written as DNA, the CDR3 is TGTGCCAGCAGTTCGGTCCAGTTCGCGAACACCGGGGAGCTGTTTTTT.

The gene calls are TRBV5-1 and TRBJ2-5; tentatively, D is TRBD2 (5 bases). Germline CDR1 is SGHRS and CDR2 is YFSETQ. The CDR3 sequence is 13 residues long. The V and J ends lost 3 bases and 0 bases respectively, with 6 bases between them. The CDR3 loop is CASSYGNQETQYF. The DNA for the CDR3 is TGCGCCAGCAGCTACGGGAACCAAGAGACCCAGTACTTC. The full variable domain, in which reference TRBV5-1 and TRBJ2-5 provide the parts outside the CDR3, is KAGVTQTPRYLIKTRGQQVTLSCSPISGHRSVSWYQQTPGQGLQFLFEYFSETQRNKGNFPGRFSGRQFSNSRSEMNVSTLELGDSALYLCASSYGNQETQYFGPGTRLLVL.

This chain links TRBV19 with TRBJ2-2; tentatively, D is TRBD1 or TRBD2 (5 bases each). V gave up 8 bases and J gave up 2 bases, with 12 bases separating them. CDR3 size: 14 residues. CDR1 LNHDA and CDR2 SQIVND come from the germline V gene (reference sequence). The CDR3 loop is CASYGTLNTGELFF. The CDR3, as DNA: TGTGCCAGTTACGGGACCCTCAACACCGGGGAGCTGTTTTTT.

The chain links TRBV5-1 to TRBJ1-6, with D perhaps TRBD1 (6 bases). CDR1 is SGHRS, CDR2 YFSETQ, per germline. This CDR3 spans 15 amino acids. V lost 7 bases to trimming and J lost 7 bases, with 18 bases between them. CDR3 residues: CASHIGGANNSPLHF. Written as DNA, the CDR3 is TGCGCCAGCCACATAGGGGGGGCCAACAATTCACCCCTCCACTTT.

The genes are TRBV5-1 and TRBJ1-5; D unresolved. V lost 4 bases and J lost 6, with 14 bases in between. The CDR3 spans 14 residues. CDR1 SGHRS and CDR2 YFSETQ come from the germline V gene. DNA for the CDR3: TGCGCCAGCAGCCCGGCCGGAGATGGTCAGCCCCAGCATTTT. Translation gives CASSPAGDGQPQHF.

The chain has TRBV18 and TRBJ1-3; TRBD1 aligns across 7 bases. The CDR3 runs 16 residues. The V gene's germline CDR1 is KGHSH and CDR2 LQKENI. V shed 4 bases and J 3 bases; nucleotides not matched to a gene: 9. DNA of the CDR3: TGTGCCAGCTCACTTAAGACAGGGCTACGTGGAAACACCATATATTTT. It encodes CASSLKTGLRGNTIYF.

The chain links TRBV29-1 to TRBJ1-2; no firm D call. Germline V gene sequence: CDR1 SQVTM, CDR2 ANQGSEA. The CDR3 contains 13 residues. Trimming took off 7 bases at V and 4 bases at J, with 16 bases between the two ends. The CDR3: CSAGLKHGYGYTF. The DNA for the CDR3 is TGCAGCGCCGGACTGAAGCACGGCTATGGCTACACCTTC.

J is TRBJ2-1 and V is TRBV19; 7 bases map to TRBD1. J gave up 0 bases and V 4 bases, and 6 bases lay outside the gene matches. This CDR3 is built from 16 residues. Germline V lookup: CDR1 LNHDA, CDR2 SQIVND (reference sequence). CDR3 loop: CASSTGQSYSYNEQFF. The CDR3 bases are TGTGCCAGTAGTACGGGACAGTCCTACTCCTACAATGAGCAGTTCTTC.

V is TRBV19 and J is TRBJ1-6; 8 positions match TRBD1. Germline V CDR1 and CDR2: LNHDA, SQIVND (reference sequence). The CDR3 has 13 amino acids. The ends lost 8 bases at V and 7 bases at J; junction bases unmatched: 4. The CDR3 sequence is CASRQGNNSPLHF. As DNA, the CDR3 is TGTGCCAGTCGACAGGGGAACAATTCACCCCTCCACTTT.